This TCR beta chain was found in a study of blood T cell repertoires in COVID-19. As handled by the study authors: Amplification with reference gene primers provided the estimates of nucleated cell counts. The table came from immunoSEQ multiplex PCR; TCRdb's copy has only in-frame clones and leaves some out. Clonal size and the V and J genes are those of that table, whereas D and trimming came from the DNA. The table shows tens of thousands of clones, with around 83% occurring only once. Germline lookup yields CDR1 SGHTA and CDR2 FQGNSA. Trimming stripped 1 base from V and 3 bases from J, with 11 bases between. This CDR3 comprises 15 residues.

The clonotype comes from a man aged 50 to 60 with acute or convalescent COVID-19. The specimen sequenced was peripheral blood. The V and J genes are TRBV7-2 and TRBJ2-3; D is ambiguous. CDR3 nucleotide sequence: TGTGCCAGCAGCTTAGTCGGGTTCGGAACAGATACGCAGTATTTT. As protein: CASSLVGFGTDTQYF.